The 20 T cell receptor beta chains below were found in one sample sequenced in a study of radiation and T cells in renal cell carcinoma (dated by TCRdb to 2018 to 2021). Library creation used the immunoSEQ multiplex PCR assay. Entries here come from immuneACCESS through TCRdb and include only in-frame sequences with V and J called. Some clones fail to appear in such tables; in the studies checked, an unresolved V gene covers under half of the shortfall, and the cause of the remainder is unknown. Present in this sample are about 65,000 clones, roughly four fifths of which were seen just once. The ten largest clones add up to over 6% of the sample. According to the study, the label for this sample's time point signals: blood 2 weeks post-SBRT. Read against the paper, the sample's treatment or condition label means: 15 Gy SBRT to primary tumor, nephrectomy 4 weeks later. The specimen comprised blood, sampled from a patient whose treatment included radiotherapy and nephrectomy. All receptors derive from a man in his 60s with renal cell carcinoma.

The count of this clone is one. V gene TRBV5-1 combines with J gene TRBJ2-5; D perhaps matches TRBD1 (6 bases). From germline, CDR1 is SGHRS and CDR2 YFSETQ. The CDR3 consists of 15 residues. V lost 0 bases and J 5 bases, leaving 14 bases between the germline ends. The CDR3 loop is CASSLGAPGAETQYF. CDR3 sequence (DNA): TGCGCCAGCAGCTTGGGGGCCCCAGGGGCCGAGACCCAGTACTTC. The whole variable domain, filled in from reference TRBV5-1 and TRBJ2-5, reads KAGVTQTPRYLIKTRGQQVTLSCSPISGHRSVSWYQQTPGQGLQFLFEYFSETQRNKGNFPGRFSGRQFSNSRSEMNVSTLELGDSALYLCASSLGAPGAETQYFGPGTRLLVL.

The rearrangement uses TRBV18 and TRBJ1-5; the D is unclear. The CDR3 has 17 amino acids. V dropped 2 bases and J dropped 0 bases, with 14 bases sitting between them. The germline V gene encodes CDR1 KGHSH and CDR2 LQKENI. The DNA of the CDR3 is TGTGCCAGCTCACCAATTCGAGTTACAAATAGCAATCAGCCCCAGCATTTT. Protein product: CASSPIRVTNSNQPQHF. Full variable domain (remainder filled in from reference TRBV18 and TRBJ1-5): NAGVMQNPRHLVRRRGQEARLRCSPMKGHSHVYWYRQLPEEGLKFMVYLQKENIIDESGMPKERFSAEFPKEGPSILRIQQVVRGDSAAYFCASSPIRVTNSNQPQHFGDGTRLSIL.

This CDR3 is CASSQARGKELDGYTF. The CDR3 region has the DNA TGCGCCAGCAGCCAGGCCCGGGGAAAGGAGCTGGACGGCTACACCTTC. V gene TRBV4-3 combines with J gene TRBJ1-2; D gene ambiguous. Germline CDR1 is LGHNA and CDR2 is YSLEER. This CDR3 region has 16 residues. Trimming took 3 bases from V and 8 from J, leaving 22 bases between them.

CDR3 in amino acids: CASRKSLTMGMNTEAFF. The CDR3 region has the DNA TGTGCCAGCAGAAAATCTCTCACGATGGGCATGAACACTGAAGCTTTCTTT. The chain links TRBV27 to TRBJ1-1; D not certain. V was trimmed by 6 bases and J by 0 bases, leaving 20 bases between them. There are 17 residues in the CDR3. Per the germline V gene, CDR1 is MNHEY and CDR2 is SMNVEV (reference sequence).

This clone came up once. The chain recombines TRBV10-3 with TRBJ1-2; 9 nucleotides line up with TRBD1. This CDR3 is built from 14 residues. Trimming took 3 bases from V and 6 from J; bases not matched to a gene: 5. Per the germline V gene, CDR1 is ENHRY and CDR2 is SYGVKD. CDR3 nucleotides: TGTGCCATCAGTGAAAAAAGGGACAGGGATGGCTACACCTTC. It codes for CAISEKRDRDGYTF.

The rearrangement uses TRBV19 and TRBJ2-5, with D uncertain. Trimming took 6 bases from V and 6 from J, leaving 17 bases between them. CDR1 and CDR2 (germline): LNHDA, SQIVND (reference sequence). CDR3 length equals 14 residues. CDR3: CASSLDNIRKTQYF. CDR3 in DNA: TGTGCCAGTAGCCTAGACAACATCCGAAAGACCCAGTACTTC.

The gene calls are TRBV7-9 and TRBJ1-2; 11 nucleotides line up with TRBD1. Germline values: CDR1 SEHNR, CDR2 FQNEAQ (reference sequence). The junction had 10 bases not matched to a gene; V was cut back by 4 bases and J by 3 bases. The CDR3 extends over 17 amino acids. The CDR3 loop reads CASSSRTGGASDYGYTF. CDR3 sequence (DNA): TGTGCCAGCAGCTCGCGGACAGGGGGCGCATCAGACTATGGCTACACCTTC.

This clone was seen just once. The chain uses TRBV6-1 and TRBJ2-4, with 10 bases matching TRBD1. V lost 6 bases, J lost 6 bases, and 2 bases stayed unmatched. Germline loops: CDR1 MNHNS, CDR2 SASEGT. This CDR3 spans 13 amino acids. In DNA, the CDR3 is TGTGCCAGCAGGAGGACAGGGGGAAACATTCAGTACTTC. Encoded protein: CASRRTGGNIQYF.

This clone is labeled large (0.1 to 1%). The rearrangement joins TRBV6-5 to TRBJ2-3; 10 nucleotides align to TRBD2. Germline V CDR1 and CDR2: MNHEY, SVGAGI. The CDR3 has 14 amino acids. Germline trimming cut 7 bases from V and 3 bases from J; bases unmatched to any gene: 4. CDR3: CASNPTSGTDTQYF. DNA for the CDR3: TGTGCCAGCAACCCGACTAGCGGGACAGATACGCAGTATTTT.

In its sample, this clone was seen a few times. The rearrangement links TRBV25-1 to TRBJ1-1; D perhaps matches TRBD1 (6 bases). CDR3 size: 17 residues. In germline, CDR1 is MGHDK, CDR2 SYGVNS. V lost 3 bases and J lost 2, with 19 bases in between. The CDR3 region has the DNA TGTGCCAGCAGTGATCACCCCACAGGGACCCTAAACACTGAAGCTTTCTTT. This codes for CASSDHPTGTLNTEAFF.

The V gene is TRBV5-1, the J gene TRBJ2-5; tentatively, D is TRBD1 (6 bases). V was pared by 0 bases and J by 2 bases, with 11 bases between. CDR1 and CDR2 from the germline V gene are SGHRS and YFSETQ. The CDR3 extends over 15 amino acids. CDR3: CASSLAGTPQETQYF. CDR3 in DNA: TGCGCCAGCAGCTTGGCGGGGACACCACAAGAGACCCAGTACTTC.

This sequence joins TRBV18 and TRBJ2-2, with D perhaps TRBD2 (5 bases). The ends were cut back, 6 bases at V and 3 bases at J, with 14 bases in the middle. CDR1 and CDR2 (germline): KGHSH, LQKENI. The CDR3 consists of 15 residues. CDR3 region: CASSGPAADTGELFF. The CDR3, as DNA: TGTGCCAGCTCCGGACCAGCGGCAGACACCGGGGAGCTGTTTTTT.

V gene TRBV14 combines with J gene TRBJ2-3; D not certain. Trimming took off 2 bases at V and 8 bases at J, with 17 bases between the two ends. The CDR3 is made up of 15 amino acids. Germline V CDR1 and CDR2: SGHDN, FVKESK. As DNA, the CDR3 is TGTGCCAGCAGCCAATCTTTAACCTTAGGTGGTACGCAGTATTTT. Its protein is CASSQSLTLGGTQYF.

The V and J genes are TRBV28 and TRBJ2-7; D uncertain. The CDR3 spans 15 residues. Germline CDR1 and CDR2: MDHEN and SYDVKM. Trimming cost V 8 bases and J 0 bases, with 17 bases left between them. The CDR3, as DNA: TGTGCCAGCTCGCGGCACAGCTTCAGCTCCTACGAGCAGTACGTC. Protein product: CASSRHSFSSYEQYV.

The rearrangement uses TRBV29-1 and TRBJ2-5; the D gene is possibly TRBD1 (6 bases). Trimming took off 0 bases at V and 2 bases at J, with 10 bases between the two ends. In germline, CDR1 is SQVTM, CDR2 ANQGSEA. The CDR3 sequence is 14 residues long. The CDR3 DNA reads as TGCAGCGTTGAAGAAGGGACAATTCAAGAGACCCAGTACTTC. Translated: CSVEEGTIQETQYF. The full variable domain, rest sourced from reference TRBV29-1 and TRBJ2-5, is SAVISQKPSRDICQRGTSLTIQCQVDSQVTMMFWYRQQPGQSLTLIATANQGSEATYESGFVIDKFPISRPNLTFSTLTVSNMSPEDSSIYLCSVEEGTIQETQYFGPGTRLLVL.

This chain joins TRBV5-6 and TRBJ2-5, with 11 positions matching TRBD2. Trimming at V came to 4 bases and at J to 3 bases, leaving 2 bases not matched to a gene. The CDR3 has 14 residues. Germline CDR1 SGHDT, CDR2 YYEEEE. DNA for the CDR3: TGTGCCAGCAGCACGGGACTAGCGGAAGAGACCCAGTACTTC. Translated, it gives CASSTGLAEETQYF.

The chain uses TRBV5-6 and TRBJ1-2, with 9 bases lining up with TRBD1. The CDR3 totals 17 residues. The germline CDR1 and CDR2 sequences are SGHDT and YYEEEE. The V and J ends lost 1 base and 7 bases, in that order; junction bases with no gene match: 14. The CDR3 here is CASSLTFSGTGGSGYTF. CDR3 nucleotide sequence: TGTGCCAGCAGCTTGACGTTTTCGGGAACAGGGGGCTCTGGCTACACCTTC.

The rearrangement joins TRBV6-5 to TRBJ2-1; no clear D. There are 14 residues in the CDR3. Germline V lookup: CDR1 MNHEY, CDR2 SVGAGI. Trimming removed 2 bases at V and 0 bases at J, with 5 bases between. Here the CDR3 reads CASSYLSSYNEQFF. The CDR3 bases are TGTGCCAGCAGTTACCTGAGCTCCTACAATGAGCAGTTCTTC.

This clone was observed once. The chain employs TRBV29-1 and TRBJ1-4; 9 nucleotides agree with TRBD1. Germline V gene data show CDR1 as SQVTM and CDR2 as ANQGSEA. The CDR3 extends over 13 amino acids. Trimming cost V 5 bases and J 8 bases; bases outside gene matches: 6. CDR3 sequence: CSVLDRGGEKLFF. The DNA for the CDR3 is TGCAGCGTTCTGGACAGGGGAGGCGAAAAACTGTTTTTT.

This chain connects TRBV7-2 to TRBJ2-5; 9 bases line up with TRBD1. Germline V lookup: CDR1 SGHTA, CDR2 FQGNSA. The CDR3 consists of 15 residues. Losses at the gene ends were 5 bases for V and 4 bases for J; bases not matched to a gene: 8. CDR3 protein: CASSPGQGSGETQYF. In nucleotides, the CDR3 is TGTGCCAGCAGCCCGGGACAGGGCTCAGGAGAGACCCAGTACTTC.